This is a list of T cell receptor beta chains from one sample in a study of blood T cell repertoires in COVID-19. The table came from immunoSEQ multiplex PCR; TCRdb's copy has only in-frame clones and leaves some out. The sample records about 210,000 clones, less than 90% being singletons. Input material: peripheral blood. The receptors originated from a woman of 80 years or more with COVID-19, enrolled during active disease. CDR3s include the opening cysteine and the closing phenylalanine or tryptophan. A D gene is named only where the DNA matches it firmly. Size values are once, few and many counts, or a class for expanded clones, and some rows have none.

abundance: -
d_gene: -
j_gene: TRBJ1-2
v_gene: TRBV9
CDR3aa: CASSVGQENNYGYTF
CDR3nt: TGTGCCAGCAGCGTAGGACAGGAGAATAACTATGGCTACACCTTC

abundance: -
d_gene: TRBD1
j_gene: TRBJ1-2
v_gene: TRBV28
CDR3aa: CASSQGVYGYTF
CDR3nt: TGTGCCAGCAGTCAGGGGGTCTATGGCTACACCTTC

abundance: -
d_gene: TRBD1
j_gene: TRBJ2-5
v_gene: TRBV18
CDR3aa: CASSPRTGGQETQYF
CDR3nt: TGTGCCAGCTCACCTCGAACAGGGGGTCAGGAGACCCAGTACTTC

abundance: -
d_gene: -
j_gene: TRBJ2-7
v_gene: TRBV19
CDR3aa: CASSKQGGMNEQYF
CDR3nt: TGTGCCAGTAGTAAGCAAGGGGGAATGAACGAGCAGTACTTC

abundance: -
d_gene: -
j_gene: TRBJ2-7
v_gene: TRBV7-2
CDR3aa: CASSSGLITSYEQYF
CDR3nt: TGTGCCAGCAGCTCCGGACTGATTACTTCCTACGAGCAGTACTTC

abundance: -
d_gene: TRBD1
j_gene: TRBJ1-1
v_gene: TRBV19
CDR3aa: CASSIRGQGSPEAFF
CDR3nt: TGTGCCAGTAGTATACGTGGACAGGGGTCCCCTGAAGCTTTCTTT

abundance: -
d_gene: TRBD2
j_gene: TRBJ2-5
v_gene: TRBV19
CDR3aa: CASSIAGGTYTQYF
CDR3nt: TGTGCCAGTAGTATAGCGGGGGGGACTTATACCCAGTACTTC

abundance: -
d_gene: -
j_gene: TRBJ2-2
v_gene: TRBV10-2
CDR3aa: CASTVQLGGAGELFF
CDR3nt: TGCGCCAGCACGGTACAGCTTGGAGGAGCCGGGGAGCTGTTTTTT

abundance: -
d_gene: -
j_gene: TRBJ2-2
v_gene: TRBV6-2/TRBV6-3
CDR3aa: CASSRLGEGGELFF
CDR3nt: TGTGCCAGCAGCCGCCTAGGGGAAGGCGGGGAGCTGTTTTTT

abundance: -
d_gene: TRBD1
j_gene: TRBJ2-1
v_gene: TRBV3-1/TRBV3-2
CDR3aa: CASSQGQKNEQFF
CDR3nt: TGTGCCAGCAGCCAGGGACAGAAGAATGAGCAGTTCTTC

abundance: once
d_gene: -
j_gene: TRBJ1-1
v_gene: TRBV6-6
CDR3aa: CASSPSGSGDLNTEAFF
CDR3nt: TGTGCCAGCAGTCCATCGGGATCAGGGGATCTGAACACTGAAGCTTTCTTT

abundance: -
d_gene: TRBD2
j_gene: TRBJ2-1
v_gene: TRBV3-1/TRBV3-2
CDR3aa: CASSQYGGGQVNEQFF
CDR3nt: TGTGCCAGCAGCCAATATGGCGGGGGGCAGGTCAATGAGCAGTTCTTC

abundance: -
d_gene: TRBD1
j_gene: TRBJ1-6
v_gene: TRBV9
CDR3aa: CASSVLTGPNSPLHF
CDR3nt: TGTGCCAGCAGCGTCTTGACAGGGCCCAATTCACCCCTCCACTTT

abundance: -
d_gene: -
j_gene: TRBJ1-2
v_gene: TRBV6-2/TRBV6-3
CDR3aa: CASSRAGLYGGYTF
CDR3nt: TGTGCCAGCAGTCGCGCAGGGCTGTATGGTGGCTACACCTTC

abundance: -
d_gene: -
j_gene: TRBJ1-3
v_gene: TRBV27
CDR3aa: CASSFTGGSGNTIYF
CDR3nt: TGTGCCAGCAGTTTTACAGGTGGCTCTGGAAACACCATATATTTT

abundance: -
d_gene: -
j_gene: TRBJ1-1
v_gene: TRBV30
CDR3aa: CAWRGQQVEAFF
CDR3nt: TGTGCCTGGAGAGGTCAACAGGTCGAAGCTTTCTTT

abundance: -
d_gene: TRBD1
j_gene: TRBJ1-5
v_gene: TRBV6-5
CDR3aa: CASEERGLNQPQHF
CDR3nt: TGTGCCAGCGAAGAAAGGGGGCTAAATCAGCCCCAGCATTTT

abundance: -
d_gene: TRBD1
j_gene: TRBJ1-6
v_gene: TRBV6-6
CDR3aa: CASSFSTGVNSPLHF
CDR3nt: TGTGCCAGCAGTTTTTCGACAGGGGTTAATTCACCCCTCCACTTT

abundance: few
d_gene: -
j_gene: TRBJ2-7
v_gene: TRBV7-2
CDR3aa: CASSLASQGSAYF
CDR3nt: TGTGCCAGCAGCTTAGCCTCACAGGGAAGCGCGTACTTC

abundance: -
d_gene: -
j_gene: TRBJ1-5
v_gene: TRBV7-8
CDR3aa: CASTPGGQRNQPQHF
CDR3nt: TGTGCCAGCACCCCCGGCGGACAAAGGAATCAGCCCCAGCATTTT

abundance: -
d_gene: -
j_gene: TRBJ2-1
v_gene: TRBV24-1
CDR3aa: CATSDLINNEQFF
CDR3nt: TGTGCCACCAGTGATCTAATCAACAATGAGCAGTTCTTC

abundance: -
d_gene: -
j_gene: TRBJ2-5
v_gene: TRBV18
CDR3aa: CASSPPISETQYF
CDR3nt: TGTGCCAGCTCACCACCAATCTCAGAGACCCAGTACTTC

abundance: -
d_gene: TRBD2
j_gene: TRBJ2-7
v_gene: TRBV6-6
CDR3aa: CASSRYGLAGTSYEQYF
CDR3nt: TGTGCCAGCAGTAGATATGGACTAGCGGGGACCTCCTACGAGCAGTACTTC

abundance: -
d_gene: -
j_gene: TRBJ1-5
v_gene: TRBV12-3/TRBV12-4
CDR3aa: CASIHRGDAAQHF
CDR3nt: TGTGCCAGCATTCATCGGGGAGATGCGGCCCAGCATTTT

abundance: few
d_gene: -
j_gene: TRBJ1-4
v_gene: TRBV5-8
CDR3aa: CASSFSRGIVEKLFF
CDR3nt: TGTGCCAGCAGCTTTTCGAGGGGGATCGTTGAAAAACTGTTTTTT

abundance: -
d_gene: -
j_gene: TRBJ1-1
v_gene: TRBV5-1
CDR3aa: CASSSQGGTTEAFF
CDR3nt: TGCGCCAGCAGCTCACAGGGAGGGACCACTGAAGCTTTCTTT

abundance: -
d_gene: TRBD2
j_gene: TRBJ2-5
v_gene: TRBV20-1
CDR3aa: CSASLSGDSGTQYF
CDR3nt: TGCAGTGCTAGTCTGAGCGGGGATTCGGGGACCCAGTACTTC

abundance: -
d_gene: -
j_gene: TRBJ2-1
v_gene: TRBV27
CDR3aa: CASIPWGGSEQFF
CDR3nt: TGTGCCAGCATTCCTTGGGGGGGCAGTGAGCAGTTCTTC

abundance: -
d_gene: TRBD1
j_gene: TRBJ1-2
v_gene: TRBV7-9
CDR3aa: CASSNRDRGGGGYTF
CDR3nt: TGTGCCAGCAGCAATCGGGACAGGGGAGGAGGCGGCTACACCTTC

abundance: few
d_gene: -
j_gene: TRBJ1-6
v_gene: TRBV20-1
CDR3aa: CSASGSQAYNSPLHF
CDR3nt: TGCAGTGCTAGTGGGTCCCAGGCGTATAATTCACCCCTCCACTTT